This is a list of T cell receptor beta chains from one sample in a study of molecular identifiers for immune sequencing clone quantification. In TCRdb, the PCR reads were re-called with MiXCR into one record per CDR3 protein. The data contain about 640,000 distinct CDR3 sequences, 20% of them singletons. The sequenced material came from naive CD8+ T cells from blood, with Jurkat cell RNA spiked in. The source is a human donor in good health. Some libraries in this study had Jurkat cell RNA spiked in. CDR3s leave out the opening cysteine and the closing phenylalanine or tryptophan. Fields, in order: CDR3 protein, CDR3 length, clone size, V gene. Clone size appears in some rows only: once, few, many, or a class for an expanded clone.

CDR3aa: ARRNQNRGQAGGIRTDTQY
len: 19
abundance: .
v_gene: TRBV5-3

CDR3aa: ASSLSYLIAGGQNEQF
len: 16
abundance: few
v_gene: TRBV28

CDR3aa: ASSRFGELF
len: 9
abundance: .
v_gene: TRBV27

CDR3aa: AISDGTSQKEAF
len: 12
abundance: .
v_gene: TRBV10-3

CDR3aa: ASSWGDLEQF
len: 10
abundance: many
v_gene: TRBV7-9

CDR3aa: SVEDRIRGYYGYT
len: 13
abundance: many
v_gene: TRBV29-1

CDR3aa: ASSLGGDSIVSYEQY
len: 15
abundance: .
v_gene: TRBV7-6

CDR3aa: AISESTLAETYNEQF
len: 15
abundance: few
v_gene: TRBV10-3

CDR3aa: SATTGLVTQY
len: 10
abundance: many
v_gene: TRBV20-1

CDR3aa: SARDSSSSYEQY
len: 12
abundance: many
v_gene: TRBV20-1

CDR3aa: ASKGGVEETQY
len: 11
abundance: .
v_gene: TRBV9

CDR3aa: ASGLIGYDYNEQF
len: 13
abundance: .
v_gene: TRBV7-9

CDR3aa: ASSPREGKDEQY
len: 12
abundance: few
v_gene: TRBV18

CDR3aa: ASSPAGQYEQY
len: 11
abundance: many
v_gene: TRBV18

CDR3aa: ASSQEFAENQPQH
len: 13
abundance: many
v_gene: TRBV4-1

CDR3aa: ASSLSHGLNTEAF
len: 13
abundance: few
v_gene: TRBV7-9

CDR3aa: ASSIMASTEAF
len: 11
abundance: .
v_gene: TRBV19

CDR3aa: ASSFVGMSTEAF
len: 12
abundance: many
v_gene: TRBV5-4

CDR3aa: SARLVHDYTGELF
len: 13
abundance: many
v_gene: TRBV20-1

CDR3aa: AGSREFSTDTQY
len: 12
abundance: many
v_gene: TRBV28

CDR3aa: ASTGLAGDYEQY
len: 12
abundance: few
v_gene: TRBV11-2

CDR3aa: ASSQRGLEAEQF
len: 12
abundance: many
v_gene: TRBV14

CDR3aa: ASSLALRGASYNEQF
len: 15
abundance: many
v_gene: TRBV7-9

CDR3aa: ASGFAVHEQY
len: 10
abundance: many
v_gene: TRBV14

CDR3aa: ASSQMTGFMYGQY
len: 13
abundance: .
v_gene: TRBV4-1

CDR3aa: AWSGVGQPQH
len: 10
abundance: many
v_gene: TRBV30